This TCR beta chain is from a study of cytomegalovirus exposure and HLA in healthy donors. In the study overall: A previous analysis identified 117 million unique TCR beta sequences derived from 180 million or so T cells. Overall study findings and caveats: The study reported that TCR beta sequences accurately predicted HLA-A and HLA-B alleles in most subjects. The study flagged about 150 TCR beta chains as cytomegalovirus-associated. Several of the most significant clusters appeared linked to common viral pathogens, based on a later analysis.

Germline values: CDR1 LNHDA, CDR2 SQIVND (reference sequence). V was trimmed by 4 bases and J by 4 bases, leaving 17 bases between them. This CDR3 has 16 amino acids. This PCR relied on a set of 60 Vbeta primers and 13 Jbeta primers. Sequenced by immunoSEQ multiplex PCR; TCRdb stores in-frame clones only, minus some. Altogether about 220,000 clones are present, roughly 82% being singletons, with the ten largest covering more than 5%. Regarding this clone: Its target is not known.

The receptor was isolated from a woman in her forties in good health and CMV-seropositive. The sample consisted of PBMCs. This sequence joins TRBV19 and TRBJ1-5, with unresolved D. CDR3 nucleotides: TGTGCCAGTAGTAATGCCGGGAAAGGCCCAAATCAGCCCCAGCATTTT. This translates into CASSNAGKGPNQPQHF.